The sequence of this TCR beta chain was determined in a study of blood T cell repertoires in COVID-19. Looking at the study overall: PBMCs, B-cell-depleted T cells, or T cells were the source of the cDNA or gDNA that made up the material.

As originally analysed: Amplification of reference gene primers was used by the study to estimate nucleated cell counts. Method: immunoSEQ multiplex PCR; TCRdb's copy keeps in-frame clones and lacks some. V, J and clone size are taken as reported in that table, and D and trimming were inferred from the DNA itself. The data hold 120,000 to 150,000 clones, with 80% observed a single time. With 4 bases clipped from V and 4 bases from J, the junction kept 5 bases outside the gene matches. CDR3 size: 14 residues. Germline loops: CDR1 GTSNPN, CDR2 SVGIG (reference sequence). This clonotype was sampled from a man in his sixties with active or convalescent COVID-19. V and J are TRBV30 and TRBJ2-3; the match to TRBD2 covers 10 bases. Sequencing was done on a sample of peripheral blood. The CDR3 DNA reads TGTGCCTGGAAGGCTAGCGGGAGCTCAGATACGCAGTATTTT. This translates into CAWKASGSSDTQYF.